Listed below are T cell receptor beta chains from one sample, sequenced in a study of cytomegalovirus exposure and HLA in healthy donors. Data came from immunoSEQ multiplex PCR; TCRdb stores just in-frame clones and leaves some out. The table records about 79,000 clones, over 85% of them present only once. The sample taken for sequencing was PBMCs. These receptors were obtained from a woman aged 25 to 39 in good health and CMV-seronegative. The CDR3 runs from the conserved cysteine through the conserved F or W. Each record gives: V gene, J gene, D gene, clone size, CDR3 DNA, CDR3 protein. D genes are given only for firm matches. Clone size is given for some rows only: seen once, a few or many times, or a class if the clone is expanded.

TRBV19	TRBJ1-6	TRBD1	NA	TGTGCCAGTACCCCTTGGGACAGGGGTAATTCACCCCTCCACTTT	CASTPWDRGNSPLHF
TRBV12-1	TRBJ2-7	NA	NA	TGTGCCAGCAGCTCAACTAGCGGGGGGACCCGCTCCGAGCAGTACTTC	CASSSTSGGTRSEQYF
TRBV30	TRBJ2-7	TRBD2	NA	TGTGCCTGGAGTGCCGTAAGCGGGGGGGGACCCTACGAGCAGTACTTC	CAWSAVSGGGPYEQYF
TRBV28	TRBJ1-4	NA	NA	TGTGCCAGCAGTTTGACGGGTGGAGGAGAAAAACTGTTTTTT	CASSLTGGGEKLFF
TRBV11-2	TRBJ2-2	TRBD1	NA	TGTGCCAGCAGCTTAAGGACAGGGAACACCGGGGAGCTGTTTTTT	CASSLRTGNTGELFF
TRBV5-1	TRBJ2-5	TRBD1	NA	TGCGCCAGCAGCTTGGTTGGACAGGGGTGGGAGACCCAGTACTTC	CASSLVGQGWETQYF
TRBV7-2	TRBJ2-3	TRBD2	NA	TGTGCCAGCAGTCCTGTAGCGGGGGGTCGCACAGATACGCAGTATTTT	CASSPVAGGRTDTQYF
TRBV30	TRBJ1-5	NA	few	TGTGCCTGGTCTAAGGTGGGGGGACCTAATCAGCCCCAGCATTTT	CAWSKVGGPNQPQHF
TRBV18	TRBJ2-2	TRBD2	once	TGTGCCAGCTCACCACTCGCTAGCGGGAGCGTGGCCGGGGAGCTGTTTTTT	CASSPLASGSVAGELFF
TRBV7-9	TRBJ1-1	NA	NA	TGTGCCAGCAGCCCGGTGCAGTCTAGTACTGAAGCTTTCTTT	CASSPVQSSTEAFF
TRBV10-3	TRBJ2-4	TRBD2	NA	TGTGCCATCAGTGATGGGGTAGCGGGAGGGCCTGGAGCCAAAAACATTCAGTACTTC	CAISDGVAGGPGAKNIQYF
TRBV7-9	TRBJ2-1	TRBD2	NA	TGTGCCAGCAGCGAAAGACGGGGGGGCGTTGGTAATGAGCAGTTCTTC	CASSERRGGVGNEQFF
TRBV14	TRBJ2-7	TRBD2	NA	TGTGCCAGCAGCCAGACGAAGCGGGGCTACGAGCAGTACTTC	CASSQTKRGYEQYF
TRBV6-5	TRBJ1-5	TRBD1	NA	TGTGCCAGCAGTCCCGACAGGGGAGGAAATCAGCCCCAGCATTTT	CASSPDRGGNQPQHF
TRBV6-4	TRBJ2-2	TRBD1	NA	TGTGCCAGCGCGATTTCGACAGGGGGGACCGGGGAGCTGTTTTTT	CASAISTGGTGELFF
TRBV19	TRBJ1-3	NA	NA	TGTGCCAGTAGTTGGGACACTGGAAACACCATATATTTT	CASSWDTGNTIYF
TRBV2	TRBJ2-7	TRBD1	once	TGTGCCAGCAGTAACCGGGACAGGGTGTCCGAGCAGTACTTC	CASSNRDRVSEQYF
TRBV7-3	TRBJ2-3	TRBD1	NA	TGTGCCAGCAGCTTGATGGGACAGACCACAGATACGCAGTATTTT	CASSLMGQTTDTQYF
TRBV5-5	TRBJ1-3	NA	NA	TGTGCCAGCAGCTTGGGATCGGCCCGAGACTCATCGAACACCATATATTTT	CASSLGSARDSSNTIYF
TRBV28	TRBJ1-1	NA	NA	TGTGCCAGCAGTTTGCAGATTATGAACACTGAAGCTTTCTTT	CASSLQIMNTEAFF
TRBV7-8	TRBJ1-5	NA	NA	TGTGCCAGTACAGGTCCTAATCAGCCCCAGCATTTT	CASTGPNQPQHF
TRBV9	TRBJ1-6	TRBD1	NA	TGTGCCAGCAGGTCAGGGACAGGGTACAATTCACCCCTCCACTTT	CASRSGTGYNSPLHF
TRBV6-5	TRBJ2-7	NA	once	TGTGCCAGCAGTCCAGACTGGTCAGCCGAGCAGTACTTC	CASSPDWSAEQYF
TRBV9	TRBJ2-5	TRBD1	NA	TGTGCCAGCAGCGCCCCAGGGGGCTGGGAGACCCAGTACTTC	CASSAPGGWETQYF
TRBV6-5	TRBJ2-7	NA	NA	TGTGCCAGCAGTCCCGGGACTTTTAGCTCCTACGAGCAGTACTTC	CASSPGTFSSYEQYF
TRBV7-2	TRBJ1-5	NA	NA	TGTGCCAGCAGCTTAGAAAGGGGTCAGCCCCAGCATTTT	CASSLERGQPQHF